Presented here are 30 T cell receptor beta chains from one specimen sequenced in a study of cytomegalovirus exposure and HLA in healthy donors. The study ran its PCR with 60 Vbeta and 13 Jbeta primers. Data came from immunoSEQ multiplex PCR; TCRdb stores just in-frame clones and leaves some out. The sample holds under 300,000 clones; approximately 80% are singletons and the top ten take around 8.3%. The sample taken for sequencing was PBMCs. These receptors were taken from a woman aged 55-70 years in good health and CMV-seropositive.

This clone was seen more than once but under ten times. The chain couples TRBV10-1 to TRBJ2-5, with 10 bases aligning to TRBD1. The CDR3 is 15 residues long. Germline V CDR1 and CDR2: WNHNN, SYGVQD (reference sequence). V lost 3 bases to trimming and J lost 5 bases; unmatched junction nucleotides: 6. DNA for the CDR3: TGCGCCAGCAGTGACCGGACAGGGGGTATTGAGACCCAGTACTTC. It yields the protein CASSDRTGGIETQYF.

CDR3 protein: CSVEVVDRLTEAFF. The DNA for the CDR3 is TGCAGCGTTGAGGTAGTGGACAGGTTGACTGAAGCTTTCTTT. The gene calls are TRBV29-1 and TRBJ1-1, with TRBD1 matching 7 bases. CDR3 length: 14 amino acids. Trimming cost V 3 bases and J 5 bases; bases outside gene matches: 9. CDR1 and CDR2 from the germline V gene are SQVTM and ANQGSEA.

This clone has only one observation. The V gene is TRBV4-2, the J gene TRBJ1-6; D not resolved. Between the trimmed V and J ends, which lost 3 bases and 0 bases, there was a span of 9 bases. The CDR3 spans 16 residues. Germline V gene lookup returns CDR1 LGHNA and CDR2 YNFKEQ. Written as DNA, the CDR3 is TGTGCCAGCAGCCAGCCTTCGGGCTCCTATAATTCACCCCTCCACTTT. It translates to CASSQPSGSYNSPLHF.

This clone was found once. This chain links TRBV9 with TRBJ2-5; D uncertain. The V gene's germline CDR1 is SGDLS and CDR2 YYNGEE. The CDR3 is 12 residues long. Trimming pared 3 bases from V and 5 bases from J, leaving 8 bases between. The CDR3, as DNA: TGTGCCAGCAGCGGGATCGGGGAGACCCAGTACTTC. Translated: CASSGIGETQYF.

This clone has a handful of counts. The chain links TRBV28 to TRBJ2-7; 12 bases map to TRBD2. CDR3 length: 17 residues. The V gene's germline CDR1 is MDHEN and CDR2 SYDVKM. V was pared by 4 bases and J by 6 bases, with 13 bases of the junction left unmatched. CDR3: CASSSPRSSGRAAEQYF. CDR3 DNA sequence: TGTGCCAGCAGTTCCCCCCGGTCTAGCGGGAGGGCGGCCGAGCAGTACTTC.

The chain recombines TRBV4-1 with TRBJ2-7; 11 bases align to TRBD1. From germline, CDR1 is MGHRA and CDR2 YSYEKL. V lost 0 bases, J lost 3 bases, and 1 base stayed unmatched. The CDR3 totals 15 residues. The CDR3 bases are TGCGCCAGCAGCCAAGAGGACAGGGGGCGCTACGAGCAGTACTTC. Residues: CASSQEDRGRYEQYF.

The rearrangement joins TRBV5-1 to TRBJ2-1; 10 bases fit TRBD2. Germline CDR1 SGHRS, CDR2 YFSETQ. J was trimmed by 8 bases and V by 4 bases; bases with no gene match: 12. The CDR3 sequence is 16 residues long. For the CDR3, the DNA is TGCGCCAGCAGCGGGAGCGGGAGGGCCTCGGGGTATGAGCAGTTCTTC. Its translation: CASSGSGRASGYEQFF.

V usage is TRBV25-1 and J usage is TRBJ2-2; TRBD1 agrees at 8 bases. Germline V gives CDR1 MGHDK, CDR2 SYGVNS. V lost 4 bases, J lost 6 bases, and 7 bases stayed unmatched. This CDR3 is built from 15 residues. Written as DNA, the CDR3 is TGTGCCAGCAGTGCCACAGGGGGGTGGCCCGGGGAGCTGTTTTTT. It yields the protein CASSATGGWPGELFF.

The gene calls are TRBV28 and TRBJ1-5; D is undetermined. The CDR3 extends over 14 amino acids. V lost 7 bases to trimming and J lost 7 bases, with 17 bases between them. Germline V CDR1 and CDR2: MDHEN, SYDVKM. The CDR3 DNA sequence: TGTGCCAGCACCCCTCCTCTCAGTTGGCAGCCCCAGCATTTT. This gives the protein CASTPPLSWQPQHF.

The J gene is TRBJ2-1, the V gene TRBV5-4; 7 bases map to TRBD2. This CDR3 region has 16 residues. CDR1 and CDR2 (germline): SGHNT, YYREEE (reference sequence). J was trimmed by 6 bases and V by 0 bases; bases with no gene match: 9. The DNA of the CDR3 is TGTGCCAGCAGCTTGGCCGGGGTAGCGGGTCCCAATGAGCAGTTCTTC. It is translated as CASSLAGVAGPNEQFF.

The V gene is TRBV6-6, the J gene TRBJ1-2; D call uncertain. The CDR3 runs to 12 residues. V lost 0 bases and J lost 8, with 7 bases in between. CDR1 MNHNY and CDR2 SVGAGI come from the germline V gene (reference sequence). The CDR3: CASSYSKEGYTF. The CDR3 DNA reads TGTGCCAGCAGTTACTCGAAGGAGGGCTACACCTTC.

The CDR3 spells CASSLGLAGGRDTQYF. CDR3 DNA: TGTGCCAGCAGCCTCGGACTAGCGGGAGGAAGAGATACGCAGTATTTT. The chain recombines TRBV5-6 with TRBJ2-3; TRBD2 matches at 14 bases. Germline CDR1 and CDR2: SGHDT and YYEEEE. V was clipped by 4 bases and J by 5 bases; unmatched bases: 6. The CDR3 runs 16 residues.

About this clone: Additional DNA sequences in this sample encode the identical CDR3. The chain carries TRBV5-1 and TRBJ2-5; D gene ambiguous. Germline CDR1 SGHRS, CDR2 YFSETQ. The CDR3 length is 12 residues. The ends were cut back, 2 bases at V and 1 base at J, with 3 bases in the middle. CDR3 nucleotide sequence: TGCGCCAGCAGCTTCAGCCAAGAGACCCAGTACTTC. Its translation is CASSFSQETQYF.

The chain is built from TRBV18 and TRBJ1-1; D not certain. Germline values: CDR1 KGHSH, CDR2 LQKENI. With 3 bases removed from V and 0 bases from J, the gap between germline ends came to 17 bases. The CDR3 length is 17 residues. The CDR3 DNA reads TGTGCCAGCTCACCCCAAACAGATATTATAATGAACACTGAAGCTTTCTTT. The encoded protein is CASSPQTDIIMNTEAFF. Using reference TRBV18 and TRBJ1-1 for the parts outside the CDR3, the full variable domain is NAGVMQNPRHLVRRRGQEARLRCSPMKGHSHVYWYRQLPEEGLKFMVYLQKENIIDESGMPKERFSAEFPKEGPSILRIQQVVRGDSAAYFCASSPQTDIIMNTEAFFGQGTRLTVV.

This chain joins TRBV28 and TRBJ1-1, with 7 bases lining up with TRBD1. The CDR3 covers 14 residues. The trim removed 7 bases at V and 4 bases at J, leaving 9 bases unmatched. The germline V gene encodes CDR1 MDHEN and CDR2 SYDVKM. For the CDR3, the DNA is TGTGCCAGCAAAACAGCCAGGGGGACCACTGAAGCTTTCTTT. It codes for CASKTARGTTEAFF.

This clone was found a few times. The chain combines TRBV15 with TRBJ1-2, with TRBD1 identical over 8 bases. CDR1 and CDR2 from the germline V gene are LNHNV and YYDKDF (reference sequence). With V trimmed by 0 bases and J by 7 bases, 13 bases remained unmatched. The CDR3 contains 17 residues. CDR3: CATSREGTTGTGGGYTF. DNA for the CDR3: TGTGCCACCAGCAGAGAGGGGACGACCGGGACAGGAGGTGGCTACACCTTC.

V usage is TRBV30 and J usage is TRBJ2-2; 8 positions agree with TRBD2. Looked up from germline, CDR1 is GTSNPN and CDR2 is SVGIG (reference sequence). The CDR3 contains 17 residues. Trimming at V came to 0 bases and at J to 0 bases, leaving 6 bases not matched to a gene. The CDR3 region is CAWSVSFSGANTGELFF. The CDR3 nucleotides read TGTGCCTGGAGTGTAAGCTTTAGCGGGGCGAACACCGGGGAGCTGTTTTTT.

The chain uses TRBV12-5 and TRBJ2-6, with D possibly TRBD2 on 7 matching bases. Germline lookup yields CDR1 LGHNT and CDR2 FRNRAP. V lost 0 bases, J lost 0 bases, and 18 bases lay in between. There are 20 residues in the CDR3. CDR3 nucleotide sequence: TGTGCTAGTGGTTTGGTAAGCGGGGACAACGCACTCTCTGGGGCCAACGTCCTGACTTTC. Amino acid sequence: CASGLVSGDNALSGANVLTF.

The V call is TRBV28, the J call TRBJ1-1; 7 positions match TRBD1. This CDR3 has 16 amino acids. Germline V gene data show CDR1 as MDHEN and CDR2 as SYDVKM. J was trimmed by 3 bases and V by 6 bases; bases with no gene match: 13. CDR3 DNA sequence: TGTGCCAGCAGCACCGGGGGACAGTCAGGTGACACTGAAGCTTTCTTT. This sequence encodes CASSTGGQSGDTEAFF. Combining the CDR3 with reference TRBV28 and TRBJ1-1 gives the whole variable domain DVKVTQSSRYLVKRTGEKVFLECVQDMDHENMFWYRQDPGLGLRLIYFSYDVKMKEKGDIPEGYSVSREKKERFSLILESASTNQTSMYLCASSTGGQSGDTEAFFGQGTRLTVV.

J is TRBJ1-5 and V is TRBV4-1; D is unclear. This CDR3 is built from 13 residues. The germline V and J ends were trimmed by 3 bases and 7 bases, with 10 bases remaining between them. Germline-derived CDR1 and CDR2 are MGHRA and YSYEKL. CDR3 nucleotides: TGCGCCAGCAGCCAGACTTCGGTGCAGCCCCAGCATTTT. Encoded protein: CASSQTSVQPQHF.

V usage is TRBV10-1 and J usage is TRBJ2-2; TRBD2 matches 9 bases. The CDR3 has 16 residues. Germline loops: CDR1 WNHNN, CDR2 SYGVQD (reference sequence). V gave up 3 bases and J gave up 9 bases; unmatched junction bases: 11. CDR3 DNA: TGCGCCAGCAGTGAAAGTAGCGGGAGTGGCTTCCGGGAGCTGTTTTTT. Amino acids: CASSESSGSGFRELFF.

This chain connects TRBV5-1 to TRBJ2-3, with TRBD2 matching over 7 bases. The CDR3 totals 14 residues. J was trimmed by 8 bases and V by 7 bases; bases with no gene match: 13. Per germline, CDR1 SGHRS and CDR2 YFSETQ. The DNA for the CDR3 is TGCGCCAGCCATGGGGGACTACAGATGGGTACGCAGTATTTT. This translates into CASHGGLQMGTQYF.

V usage is TRBV7-3 and J usage is TRBJ2-3; 10 bases are a match to TRBD2. Germline-derived CDR1 and CDR2 are SGHTA and FQGTGA. CDR3 length: 15 amino acids. J lost 9 bases, V lost 3 bases, and 9 bases had no gene match. The CDR3: CASSFPGGTSVTQYF. The CDR3 region has the DNA TGTGCCAGCAGCTTTCCAGGGGGGACTAGCGTGACGCAGTATTTT.

The V gene is TRBV5-8, the J gene TRBJ1-2, with 9 nucleotides matching TRBD1. The junction had 7 bases not matched to a gene; V was cut back by 3 bases and J by 4 bases. Germline CDR1 SGHTS, CDR2 YDEGEE. The CDR3 runs 15 residues. CDR3 loop: CASSSWTGETYGYTF. In DNA, the CDR3 is TGTGCCAGCAGCTCGTGGACAGGGGAAACCTATGGCTACACCTTC.

This clone occurred a few times. V and J are TRBV5-8 and TRBJ2-2; tentatively, D is TRBD2 (5 bases). There are 15 residues in the CDR3. The V end was cut by 4 bases, the J end by 7 bases, with 17 bases between. The germline V gene has CDR1 SGHTS and CDR2 YDEGEE. CDR3 amino acids: CASSPVTEVNGELFF. The CDR3 region has the DNA TGTGCCAGCAGCCCGGTGACGGAGGTCAACGGGGAGCTGTTTTTT.

This chain connects TRBV7-3 to TRBJ1-1; no clear D gene. From germline, CDR1 is SGHTA and CDR2 FQGTGA. Trimming removed 5 bases at V and 0 bases at J, with 13 bases between. This CDR3 spans 15 amino acids. This CDR3 reads CASSPRPTLNTEAFF. In nucleotides, the CDR3 is TGTGCCAGCAGCCCCCGCCCTACCCTGAACACTGAAGCTTTCTTT.

The chain uses TRBV6-6 and TRBJ2-3; 8 nucleotides agree with TRBD2. The CDR3 is 15 residues long. Germline V gene lookup returns CDR1 MNHNY and CDR2 SVGAGI (reference sequence). Trimming at V came to 4 bases and at J to 5 bases, leaving 8 bases not matched to a gene. The CDR3 protein is CASSSSGGGQDTQYF. The CDR3 DNA is TGTGCCAGCAGTTCCAGCGGGGGAGGACAAGATACGCAGTATTTT.

The chain recombines TRBV27 with TRBJ2-7; unclear D gene. CDR1 MNHEY and CDR2 SMNVEV come from the germline V gene (reference sequence). The CDR3 has 13 amino acids. V lost 0 bases and J lost 2, with 5 bases in between. This CDR3 reads CASSLSSPYEQYF. The CDR3 nucleotides are TGTGCCAGCAGTTTATCCTCCCCCTACGAGCAGTACTTC.

This rearrangement joins TRBV10-3 to TRBJ2-6; 10 bases fit TRBD1. The trim removed 0 bases at V and 12 bases at J, leaving 8 bases unmatched. CDR1 and CDR2 (germline): ENHRY, SYGVKD. The CDR3 runs 16 residues. The CDR3 region has the DNA TGTGCCATCAGTGAGTCGTTCGGGACAGGGGTGGCCGTCCTGACTTTC. Translation: CAISESFGTGVAVLTF.

V usage is TRBV5-1 and J usage is TRBJ1-2, with D unresolved. CDR3 length equals 14 residues. Germline lookup yields CDR1 SGHRS and CDR2 YFSETQ. Deletions cut 3 bases from V and 0 bases from J, with 9 bases between. This CDR3 is CASSSTPTNYGYTF. The DNA of the CDR3 is TGCGCCAGCAGCTCCACACCGACTAACTATGGCTACACCTTC.